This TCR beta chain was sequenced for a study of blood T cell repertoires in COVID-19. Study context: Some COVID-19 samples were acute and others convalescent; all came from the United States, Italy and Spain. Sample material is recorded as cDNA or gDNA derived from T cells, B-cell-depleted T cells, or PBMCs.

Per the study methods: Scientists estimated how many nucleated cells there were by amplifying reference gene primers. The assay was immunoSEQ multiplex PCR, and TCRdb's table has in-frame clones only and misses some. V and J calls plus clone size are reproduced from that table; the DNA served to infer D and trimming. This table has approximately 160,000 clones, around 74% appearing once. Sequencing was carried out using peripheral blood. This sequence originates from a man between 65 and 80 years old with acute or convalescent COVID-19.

The CDR3: CASSTLADREQFF. CDR3 coding DNA: TGTGCCAGTAGTACACTAGCGGACCGTGAGCAGTTCTTC. This chain connects TRBV19 to TRBJ2-1; 8 positions agree with TRBD2. The CDR3 has 13 amino acids. Germline-derived CDR1 and CDR2 are LNHDA and SQIVND (reference sequence). V shed 4 bases, J shed 9 bases, and the junction held 5 bases outside the gene matches. Variable domain in full (rest from reference TRBV19 and TRBJ2-1): DGGITQSPKYLFRKEGQNVTLSCEQNLNHDAMYWYRQDPGQGLRLIYYSQIVNDFQKGDIAEGYSVSREKKESFPLTVTSAQKNPTAFYLCASSTLADREQFFGPGTRLTVL.